Below are 29 T cell receptor beta chains sequenced from a single sample in a study of regulatory T cells in long-lasting Graves disease. Sample time point: persistent/refractory GD, antithyroid drugs over 5 years with positive TRAb. PBMCs provided the RNA from which the TCR library was made. Assembly of TCR beta libraries relied on iRepertoire HTBI primers together with Arm-PCR of CDR3 regions. In TCRdb, the multiplex PCR reads were re-called with MiXCR into one record per CDR3 protein. The top ten clones hold roughly 8% of a sample with 400,000 to 500,000 distinct CDR3 sequences, about 20% of them seen once. The source material was peripheral blood mononuclear cells (PBMCs), sampled when the disease was refractory, from a patient treated with antithyroid drugs. The receptor set was obtained from a female donor with Graves disease.

This clonotype came up many times. J is TRBJ2-7 and V is TRBV12-3 or TRBV12-4; D call uncertain. The ends were cut back, 8 bases at V and 7 bases at J, with 15 bases in the middle. The length of the CDR3 is 12 residues. CDR3 amino acids: CASGGSRVEQYF. DNA of the CDR3: TGTGCCAGCGGCGGCAGTCGAGTGGAGCAGTACTTC.

Many counts were recorded for this clonotype. This chain links TRBV11-2 with TRBJ2-2, with 7 positions matching TRBD2. The V gene's germline CDR1 is SGHAT and CDR2 FQNNGV. Germline trimming cut 6 bases from V and 0 bases from J; bases unmatched to any gene: 4. The CDR3 is 15 residues long. The CDR3 nucleotides read TGTGCCAGCAGATACCTAGCGGCGAACACCGGGGAGCTGTTTTTT. Amino acid sequence: CASRYLAANTGELFF.

In its sample, this clonotype was seen many times. One end of the junction varies from germline; a read error may be responsible. The chain has TRBV27 and TRBJ2-6; no firm D call. The CDR3 runs 15 residues. Germline V gene data show CDR1 as MNHEY and CDR2 as SMNVEV (reference sequence). The CDR3 sequence: CASSLSGSGANVLTF. DNA for the CDR3: TGTGCCAGCAGCTTATCCGGGTCTGGGGCCAACGTCCTGACTTTC. Filled out from reference TRBV27 and TRBJ2-6, the complete variable domain reads EAQVTQNPRYLITVTGKKLTVTCSQNMNHEYMSWYRQDPGLGLRQIYYSMNVEVTDKGDVPEGYKVSRKEKRNFPLILESPSPNQTSLYFCASSLSGSGANVLTFGAGSRLTVL.

This clonotype occurred once. The chain combines TRBV12-3 or TRBV12-4 with TRBJ2-5; 8 bases align to TRBD1. There are 16 residues in the CDR3. V was clipped by 0 bases and J by 2 bases; unmatched bases: 5. CDR3 nucleotide sequence: TGTGCCAGCAGTTTAGCGCTTTACAGGGGGCAAGAGACCCAGTACTTC. As protein: CASSLALYRGQETQYF.

The rearrangement joins TRBV6-5 to TRBJ2-7; D tentatively reads TRBD1 or TRBD2 (5 bases each). Germline-derived CDR1 and CDR2 are MNHEY and SVGAGI. The CDR3 contains 14 residues. Trimming cost V 4 bases and J 9 bases, with 19 bases left between them. CDR3 sequence reads: CASSLQSGTQGQYF. CDR3 nucleotides: TGTGCCAGCAGTTTACAATCCGGGACCCAGGGGCAGTACTTC.

This chain links TRBV2 with TRBJ2-3; no clear D. CDR3 length: 15 amino acids. Germline V gives CDR1 SNHLY, CDR2 FYNNEI. Deletions cut 6 bases from V and 0 bases from J, with 13 bases between. In DNA, the CDR3 is TGTGCCAGCAGAGAGGACGGATTGAGCACAGATACGCAGTATTTT. Translating gives CASREDGLSTDTQYF.

This clonotype has a count of ten or more. The V call is TRBV11-1, the J call TRBJ2-7; D not resolved. From germline, CDR1 is SGHAT and CDR2 FQDESV (reference sequence). CDR3 length: 13 residues. V lost 5 bases and J lost 1, with 9 bases in between. The CDR3 is CASSESESYEQYF. The CDR3 DNA is TGTGCCAGCAGCGAGAGCGAATCCTACGAGCAGTACTTC.

This clonotype was observed once. The DNA for the CDR3 is TGTGCCAGCACCAAGAGGCTTGGGGCTCGGGACACCGGGGAGCTGTTTTTT. Amino acids: CASTKRLGARDTGELFF. This rearrangement joins TRBV11-2 to TRBJ2-2; the D gene is possibly TRBD1 (5 bases). The V end lost 7 bases, the J end lost 3 bases, and 21 bases lay between the germline ends. Germline V gene lookup returns CDR1 SGHAT and CDR2 FQNNGV. The CDR3 spans 17 residues.

V is TRBV9 and J is TRBJ1-3; 8 bases are a match to TRBD1. Germline loops: CDR1 SGDLS, CDR2 YYNGEE. The ends lost 3 bases at V and 0 bases at J; junction bases unmatched: 8. This CDR3 comprises 17 residues. The CDR3 sequence: CASSASTGDYSGNTIYF. CDR3 bases: TGTGCCAGCAGCGCCTCGACAGGGGACTACTCTGGAAACACCATATATTTT.

The chain links TRBV11-2 to TRBJ2-6, with 7 bases matching TRBD1. The V gene end was trimmed by 5 bases and the J gene end by 0 bases; junction bases not matched to a gene: 7. Looked up from germline, CDR1 is SGHAT and CDR2 is FQNNGV. The CDR3 is made up of 17 amino acids. CDR3 nucleotide sequence: TGTGCCAGCAGCGTCAGACAGGGCCACTCTGGGGCCAACGTCCTGACTTTC. This codes for CASSVRQGHSGANVLTF.

This clonotype was found many times. The J gene is TRBJ1-1, the V gene TRBV2; 8 bases map to TRBD1. After removal of 2 bases from V and 3 bases from J, the junction contained 8 bases not matched to a gene. Germline V gene sequence: CDR1 SNHLY, CDR2 FYNNEI. This CDR3 spans 16 amino acids. As DNA, the CDR3 is TGTGCCAGCAGTGAACCGGGCAGGGGGCGCGACACTGAAGCTTTCTTT. Translating it yields CASSEPGRGRDTEAFF.

This clonotype occurred a few times. The chain recombines TRBV5-1 with TRBJ2-5; TRBD2 agrees at 8 bases. V dropped 4 bases and J dropped 5; count of bases not matched to a gene: 10. The CDR3 totals 15 residues. Germline V gene data show CDR1 as SGHRS and CDR2 as YFSETQ. CDR3 DNA sequence: TGCGCCAGCAGCATCGGGACTAGGGGAGGGGAGACCCAGTACTTC. This translates into CASSIGTRGGETQYF.

In the case of this clonotype: Given a far larger clone just one base away, this is likely a sequencing read error. The genes are TRBV11-2 and TRBJ2-5; 7 nucleotides line up with TRBD2. CDR1 and CDR2 (germline): SGHAT, FQNNGV. This CDR3 spans 15 amino acids. CDR3 nucleotide sequence: TGTGCCAGCAGTAACACCCGGGGGGAAGGGGAGACCCGGTACTTC. Translated, it gives CASSNTRGEGETRYF.

On this clonotype itself: A single base separates this from a much larger clone, so it may be a read error. The chain has TRBV11-2 and TRBJ2-2, with D possibly being TRBD2 (6 bases). CDR3 size: 17 residues. Germline lookup yields CDR1 SGHAT and CDR2 FQNNGV. As DNA, the CDR3 is TGTGCCGGCAGCTTAAATCTGGGAGGTCGGTACACCGGGGAGCTGTTTTTT. Residues: CAGSLNLGGRYTGELFF.

The rearrangement uses TRBV28 and TRBJ2-2; tentative D call: TRBD2 (7 bases). Looked up from germline, CDR1 is MDHEN and CDR2 is SYDVKM. This CDR3 comprises 15 residues. V lost 1 base, J lost 6 bases, and 12 bases lay in between. CDR3 sequence (DNA): TGTGCCAGCAGTTTATTGGTGCGGGGGCCCGGGGAGCTGTTTTTT. It encodes CASSLLVRGPGELFF.

The chain carries TRBV11-1 and TRBJ2-1; TRBD2 agrees at 13 bases. V was pared by 3 bases and J by 12 bases, with 8 bases of the junction left unmatched. Germline lookup yields CDR1 SGHAT and CDR2 FQDESV (reference sequence). This CDR3 region has 15 residues. The CDR3 reads CASSLRLAGGGRQFF. The CDR3 DNA sequence: TGTGCCAGCAGCTTGCGACTAGCGGGAGGAGGGAGGCAGTTCTTC.

This clonotype has a count of ten or more. The J gene is TRBJ2-7, the V gene TRBV28; D ambiguous. V was cut by 5 bases and J by 0 bases, with 8 bases left in between. The CDR3 has 13 residues. Germline V gives CDR1 MDHEN, CDR2 SYDVKM. The CDR3 loop reads CASSPRRSYEQYF. In DNA form, the CDR3 reads TGTGCCAGCAGTCCGAGGCGCTCCTACGAGCAGTACTTC.

The chain uses TRBV5-1 and TRBJ2-5; 7 nucleotides align to TRBD2. Germline assignment: CDR1 SGHRS and CDR2 YFSETQ. Unmatched junction bases numbered 6, after V lost 2 bases and J lost 2 bases. This CDR3 region has 15 residues. The CDR3, as DNA: TGCGCCAGCAGCTTCGGCGGGAGCTGGCAAGAGACCCAGTACTTC. Its translation is CASSFGGSWQETQYF.

The table lists this clonotype with many counts. The V gene is TRBV7-2, the J gene TRBJ1-2; the match to TRBD1 covers 9 bases. V lost 2 bases to trimming and J lost 8 bases; unmatched junction nucleotides: 21. The CDR3 extends over 19 amino acids. Germline V gene lookup returns CDR1 SGHTA and CDR2 FQGNSA. CDR3 bases: TGTGCCAGCAGCTTAAACGTGGAATTCGGGGACAGGGTCTCCGGGGGCTACACCTTC. This encodes CASSLNVEFGDRVSGGYTF.

This rearrangement joins TRBV7-8 to TRBJ1-3; D call uncertain. With 1 base removed from V and 4 bases from J, the gap between germline ends came to 14 bases. Germline V gene data show CDR1 as SGHVS and CDR2 as FQNEAQ. The CDR3 has 16 residues. The CDR3, as DNA: TGTGCCAGCAGCTTAGAGATCCTCCCAAGCGGAAACACCATATATTTT. It is translated as CASSLEILPSGNTIYF.

This clonotype was detected ten times or more. CDR3 sequence: CASSPLETQETQYF. The CDR3, as DNA: TGTGCCAGCAGTCCGTTGGAAACCCAAGAGACCCAGTACTTC. The gene calls are TRBV6-1 and TRBJ2-5; D unclear. Trimming removed 5 bases at V and 1 base at J, with 11 bases between. This CDR3 is 14 amino acids long. CDR1 and CDR2 (germline): MNHNS, SASEGT.

This clonotype was seen ten or more times. CDR3 in DNA: TGTGCCAGCAGGGAACAGGGGGGCTATGGCTACACCTTC. Amino acid sequence: CASREQGGYGYTF. The chain combines TRBV2 with TRBJ1-2, with 8 bases identical to TRBD1. This CDR3 has 13 residues. Germline-derived CDR1 and CDR2 are SNHLY and FYNNEI. With 6 bases clipped from V and 4 bases from J, the junction kept 4 bases outside the gene matches.

This clonotype was seen only a few times. The rearrangement uses TRBV4-1 and TRBJ2-7; 8 bases map to TRBD2. The length of the CDR3 is 13 residues. Looked up from germline, CDR1 is MGHRA and CDR2 is YSYEKL. The V and J ends lost 4 bases and 6 bases, in that order; junction bases with no gene match: 5. CDR3 in amino acids: CASSPRAGGEQYF. The CDR3 DNA reads TGCGCCAGCAGCCCAAGGGCGGGAGGCGAGCAGTACTTC.

The chain uses TRBV12-3 or TRBV12-4 and TRBJ2-7, with unresolved D. V gave up 6 bases and J gave up 7 bases, with 10 bases separating them. The CDR3 runs 11 residues. The CDR3 loop is CASSPGPEQYF. The DNA for the CDR3 is TGTGCCAGCAGCCCCGGACCGGAGCAGTACTTC.

This clonotype was detected only a few times. This chain links TRBV19 with TRBJ1-5, with TRBD1 identical over 7 bases. V dropped 7 bases and J dropped 5; count of bases not matched to a gene: 8. This CDR3 is built from 14 residues. Germline V CDR1 and CDR2: LNHDA, SQIVND (reference sequence). DNA of the CDR3: TGTGCCAGTACCATCGCAGGGGGGGATCAGCCCCAGCATTTT. Its protein is CASTIAGGDQPQHF. Drawing the rest from reference TRBV19 and TRBJ1-5, the complete variable domain is DGGITQSPKYLFRKEGQNVTLSCEQNLNHDAMYWYRQDPGQGLRLIYYSQIVNDFQKGDIAEGYSVSREKKESFPLTVTSAQKNPTAFYLCASTIAGGDQPQHFGDGTRLSIL.

The chain has TRBV12-3 or TRBV12-4 and TRBJ2-6; D uncertain. Trimming shortened V by 5 bases and J by 1 base, and 6 bases separated the two germline ends. The CDR3 runs 14 residues. DNA of the CDR3: TGTGCCAGCAGTACAACATCTGGGGCCAACGTCCTGACTTTC. Its protein is CASSTTSGANVLTF.

This clonotype showed up many times. The chain joins TRBV5-1 to TRBJ1-4; D is unclear. CDR3 length: 15 residues. In germline, CDR1 is SGHRS, CDR2 YFSETQ. V lost 2 bases, J lost 0 bases, and 8 bases lay in between. CDR3 sequence (DNA): TGCGCCAGCAGCTTTGACGGAGCAACTAATGAAAAACTGTTTTTT. As protein: CASSFDGATNEKLFF.

The chain employs TRBV27 and TRBJ2-3; 13 positions match TRBD2. V trimming: 4 bases; J trimming: 5 bases; junction bases outside the gene matches: 30. This CDR3 spans 24 amino acids. Germline V gene lookup returns CDR1 MNHEY and CDR2 SMNVEV (reference sequence). The DNA of the CDR3 is TGTGCCAGCAGTTCTTCCAGGACGTTACATAGACTAGCGGGAGGATTGCAGACTCTAGATACGCAGTATTTT. Translation gives CASSSSRTLHRLAGGLQTLDTQYF.

This clonotype was observed a few times. The gene calls are TRBV27 and TRBJ1-1; D possibly corresponds to TRBD1 (6 bases). CDR3 length: 15 amino acids. CDR1 is MNHEY and CDR2 is SMNVEV in the germline V gene (reference sequence). With 6 bases removed from V and 4 bases from J, the gap between germline ends came to 18 bases. DNA of the CDR3: TGTGCCAGCAGCCTGACAGGAAACTTCGGCACTGAAGCTTTCTTT. Protein: CASSLTGNFGTEAFF.